This is a list of T cell receptor beta chains from one sample in a study of tumor-infiltrating lymphocytes in primary liver carcinoma. TCRdb passed the multiplex PCR reads through MiXCR, listing each CDR3 protein once. This table holds around 37,000 distinct CDR3 sequences, about 75% found once. Sample: tumor-adjacent normal liver tissue. The source of these receptors is a man in his forties with primary liver carcinoma and hepatitis B virus infection. Both conserved end residues are part of each CDR3. A D gene is named only where the DNA matches it firmly. The size entry is marked missing in some rows and otherwise reads once, few, many or a size class.

size	length	D	V	J	DNA	CDR3
few	15	-	TRBV18	TRBJ1-1	TGTGCCAGCTCACCACCGACGGGGTGGAACACTGAAGCTTTCTTT	CASSPPTGWNTEAFF
once	14	TRBD1	TRBV6-1	TRBJ2-5	TGTGCCAGTAGGGGTCCCTACAGGGGTGAGACCCAGTACTTC	CASRGPYRGETQYF
-	15	-	TRBV14	TRBJ2-7	TGTGCCAGCGGCCCCTCGGGGCGGAAACTATACGAGCAGTACTTC	CASGPSGRKLYEQYF
-	15	TRBD2	TRBV5-1	TRBJ2-1	TGCGCCAGCAGGCGGACTAGCGGTTCCTACAATGTGCAGTTCTTC	CASRRTSGSYNVQFF
-	12	-	TRBV29-1	TRBJ2-2	TGCAGCGTGCCTGAGGGGAACGGGAAGCTGTTTTTT	CSVPEGNGKLFF
-	13	-	TRBV6-1	TRBJ1-5	TGTGCCAGCAGAGGAGAGAGGGATCAGCCCCAGCATTTT	CASRGERDQPQHF
-	15	-	TRBV6-6	TRBJ2-1	TGTGTCAGCAGTCCCTGGACGGACTCCTACAATGAGCAGTTTTTC	CVSSPWTDSYNEQFF
once	18	TRBD2	TRBV4-1	TRBJ2-3	TGCGCCAGCATCCAAGGGTGGGGACTAGCGGGAGGACCAAATACGCAGTATTTT	CASIQGWGLAGGPNTQYF
medium-sized	14	-	TRBV12-3/TRBV12-4	TRBJ2-2	TGTGCCAGCAGTTTAGATTCGAACACCGGGGAGCTGTTTTTT	CASSLDSNTGELFF
medium-sized	17	-	TRBV4-2	TRBJ1-6	TGTGCCAGCAGCCAAGTGGCCGGCCTTCCCCCGGCGGGAACCCTCCACTTT	CASSQVAGLPPAGTLHF
-	12	-	TRBV10-3	TRBJ2-7	TGTGCCATCGGTCCAGGGGCGTACGAGCAGTACTTC	CAIGPGAYEQYF
many	17	TRBD1	TRBV13	TRBJ2-7	TGTGCCAGCAGCTCCCGGGACAGGGATTCTACTGCCTACGAGCAGTACTTC	CASSSRDRDSTAYEQYF
-	12	-	TRBV29-1	TRBJ2-2	TGCAGCGTGTCTCAGGGGAGCGGGGAGCTGTTTTTT	CSVSQGSGELFF
-	17	TRBD1	TRBV6-1	TRBJ1-1	TGTACCAGCAGTGGAGGCGAAGGGCAGGGGGCTAACACTGAAGCTTTCTTT	CTSSGGEGQGANTEAFF
-	15	TRBD2	TRBV6-2/TRBV6-3	TRBJ2-5	TGTGTCAGCAGCCCCCTGTTAGCGGGCGGAGAGACCCAGCACTTC	CVSSPLLAGGETQHF
medium-sized	13	-	TRBV29-1	TRBJ2-7	TGCAGCGTTGCCGGGACTCCCCCCTACGAGCAGTACTTC	CSVAGTPPYEQYF
-	13	-	TRBV6-5	TRBJ2-3	TGTGCCAGCAGTTACCAGGACACCGGGGAGCAGTATTTT	CASSYQDTGEQYF
-	17	-	TRBV6-1	TRBJ1-1	TGTGCCAGCAGTGAATGTGAAGGGCATGGGGCTAACACTGAAGCTTCCTTT	CASSECEGHGANTEASF
-	16	-	TRBV11-1	TRBJ2-2	TGCGCCAACAGCTTACGTTCGGGACAGAACACCGGGGAGCTGTTTTTT	CANSLRSGQNTGELFF
-	20	TRBD2	TRBV11-1	TRBJ2-1	TGTGCCAGCAGCATACGAAAGACTAGCGGGGCCTTACGGTTCGGCATTGAGCAGTTCTTC	CASSIRKTSGALRFGIEQFF
large	13	TRBD2	TRBV30	TRBJ2-1	TGTGCCTGGAGTCCCAGCGGGAACAATGAGCAGTTCTTC	CAWSPSGNNEQFF
-	13	-	TRBV12-3/TRBV12-4	TRBJ2-2	TGTGCCAGCAATTCGGACTACAGCGGGGAGCTGTTTTTT	CASNSDYSGELFF
-	16	TRBD1	TRBV13	TRBJ1-6	TGTGTCAGCAGCTCACTCGGGGACAGAGGCGATTCACCCCTCCACTTT	CVSSSLGDRGDSPLHF
-	16	TRBD2	TRBV14	TRBJ2-1	TGTGCCAGCAGTGCCGTAGCGGGATGGGTAAACGATGGGCAATTCTTC	CASSAVAGWVNDGQFF
-	13	-	TRBV18	TRBJ2-7	TGTGCCAGCTCACCACAACCACAGGGTTTCGCGTACTTC	CASSPQPQGFAYF
-	12	TRBD1	TRBV5-6	TRBJ2-7	TGTGCAAGGAGTCTGACAGGGAGCGAGCAGTACTTC	CARSLTGSEQYF
-	12	-	TRBV30	TRBJ2-1	TGTGCCTGGAGTCCGTCGGGGGAGAAAGAGTTCTTC	CAWSPSGEKEFF
few	12	-	TRBV20-1	TRBJ2-7	TGCAGTGCTAGCCAGGGCTCCTACGAGCAGTACTTC	CSASQGSYEQYF
-	13	-	TRBV29-1	TRBJ2-2	TGCAGCGTTGAGATAATAGGGGCCGGGGAGCTGTTATTT	CSVEIIGAGELLF
-	15	-	TRBV11-2	TRBJ2-4	TGTGCCAACACGACTTCGGCGGTAGCCAAAAACATTCAATACTTC	CANTTSAVAKNIQYF
once	15	TRBD1	TRBV29-1	TRBJ2-5	TGCTGCTTTGAAGCGGACAGGGGGCGAGCAGAGGCCCAGTACTTC	CCFEADRGRAEAQYF
medium-sized	13	-	TRBV29-1	TRBJ2-1	TGCAGCGTTGTACTCATCACCTACAATGAGCAGTTCTTC	CSVVLITYNEQFF
-	14	-	TRBV5-6	TRBJ1-1	TGTGCCATCAACATTCAGGGGTTAAACACTGAAGCTTTCTTT	CAINIQGLNTEAFF
-	16	-	TRBV11-2	TRBJ2-3	TGTACCAGCAGCAGAAGAAGTACAGGGAACACAGATATGCAGTGTTTT	CTSSRRSTGNTDMQCF
few	14	-	TRBV2	TRBJ2-3	TGTGCCAGCAGTTTTGACTTCTACGCAGATACGCAGTGTTTT	CASSFDFYADTQCF
-	14	-	TRBV6-1	TRBJ2-3	TGTGCCAGCATGATGTGCAGGGGGGCAGATACGCAGTATTTC	CASMMCRGADTQYF
medium-sized	14	-	TRBV5-1	TRBJ1-1	TGCGCCAGCAGCTTGGCCGGGGGACTCTCGGAAGCTTTCTTT	CASSLAGGLSEAFF
-	15	TRBD2	TRBV6-4	TRBJ2-1	TGTGCCAGCAGTTTTACTGGTTCGGGGGGGAACGAGCAGATCTTC	CASSFTGSGGNEQIF
-	13	-	TRBV6-6	TRBJ2-7	TGTGCGACCACCCCAGGACTCTCCAACGAGCAGTACTTC	CATTPGLSNEQYF